These T cell receptor beta chains were read from a single sample in a study of blood T cell repertoires in COVID-19. Clones were sequenced by immunoSEQ multiplex PCR, and TCRdb holds only the in-frame ones, with some missing. The table has some 340,000 clones, more than 85% seen once. The sequenced sample was PBMCs or T cells enriched from blood (not recorded which). The receptors were sampled from a woman in her 30s who had been exposed to COVID-19. The CDR3 runs from the conserved cysteine through the conserved F or W. The D gene is left open where the match is weak. Some rows have no size entry. The others give once, few or many, or a class for an expanded clone.

cdr3_aa,cdr3_nt,j_call,d_call,clone_size,v_call
CASSYSSGGGTEAFF,TGTGCCAGCAGTTACTCTTCGGGGGGCGGAACTGAAGCTTTCTTT,TRBJ1-1,-,-,TRBV6-5
CASRLTGGANVLTF,TGCGCCAGCCGCCTAACCGGGGGGGCCAACGTCCTGACTTTC,TRBJ2-6,-,-,TRBV10-2
CASSITWAGNTIYF,TGTGCCAGTAGTATAACTTGGGCGGGAAACACCATATATTTT,TRBJ1-3,-,-,TRBV19
CASSFGGGDSPLHF,TGTGCCAGCAGCTTCGGCGGGGGAGACTCACCCCTCCACTTT,TRBJ1-6,-,-,TRBV7-9
CASIHRRIRNQPQHF,TGTGCCAGCATCCACAGGAGGATTAGGAATCAGCCCCAGCATTTT,TRBJ1-5,-,once,TRBV14
CASSQGFSPLHF,TGTGCCAGCAGCCAGGGGTTTTCACCCCTCCACTTT,TRBJ1-6,-,-,TRBV6-5
CASSWGQTTNTGELFF,TGTGCCAGCAGTTGGGGGCAGACGACGAACACCGGGGAGCTGTTTTTT,TRBJ2-2,-,-,TRBV6-2/TRBV6-3
CASSQRTGINEQYF,TGCGCCAGCAGCCAGAGGACAGGGATAAACGAGCAGTACTTC,TRBJ2-7,TRBD1,-,TRBV4-1
CASRDQGGGEKLFF,TGTGCCAGCAGAGATCAGGGGGGAGGTGAAAAACTGTTTTTT,TRBJ1-4,TRBD1,-,TRBV27
CASRWTVQETQYF,TGTGCCAGCAGATGGACAGTCCAAGAGACCCAGTACTTC,TRBJ2-5,-,-,TRBV2
CSVVWQVRAEAFF,TGCAGCGTTGTTTGGCAGGTCAGGGCTGAAGCTTTCTTT,TRBJ1-1,-,once,TRBV29-1
CASSFDPTGTGSDEQYF,TGCGCCAGCAGCTTCGATCCGACCGGGACAGGGTCTGACGAGCAGTACTTC,TRBJ2-7,TRBD1,once,TRBV5-1
CASSVARSGVRTDTQYF,TGTGCCAGCAGCGTAGCTCGGAGCGGGGTTCGCACAGATACGCAGTATTTT,TRBJ2-3,TRBD2,-,TRBV9
CASRGLAGGNRAKNIQYF,TGTGCCAGTAGGGGACTAGCGGGGGGCAACCGAGCCAAAAACATTCAGTACTTC,TRBJ2-4,TRBD2,-,TRBV19
CASSQGPDRLTSGNTIYF,TGTGCCAGCAGCCAAGGTCCGGACAGACTAACTTCTGGAAACACCATATATTTT,TRBJ1-3,-,once,TRBV3-1/TRBV3-2
CASSLTVELFF,TGTGCCAGCAGCTTGACTGTGGAGCTGTTTTTT,TRBJ2-2,-,-,TRBV7-9
CASRTNRDRAQPQHF,TGTGCCAGTAGAACGAACAGGGATAGGGCCCAGCCCCAGCATTTT,TRBJ1-5,-,-,TRBV19
CASSGGTGELFF,TGTGCCAGCAGTGGAGGGACCGGGGAGCTGTTTTTT,TRBJ2-2,-,-,TRBV2
CASSHRQGPYNEQFF,TGCGCCAGCAGCCACCGACAGGGTCCTTACAATGAGCAGTTCTTC,TRBJ2-1,TRBD1,-,TRBV4-3
CARREGRWAYNEQFF,TGTGCCAGAAGAGAGGGGAGGTGGGCCTACAATGAGCAGTTCTTC,TRBJ2-1,-,-,TRBV7-5
CSASYGDYGYTF,TGCAGTGCTAGTTACGGAGATTATGGCTACACCTTC,TRBJ1-2,-,once,TRBV20-1
CASSHRVNSFYGYTF,TGTGCCAGCAGCCACAGGGTAAATAGCTTCTATGGCTACACCTTC,TRBJ1-2,-,few,TRBV13
CASSQYPGLGITDTQYF,TGCGCCAGCAGCCAATACCCGGGACTAGGGATCACAGATACGCAGTATTTT,TRBJ2-3,TRBD2,-,TRBV4-3
CASSGHPGNTIYF,TGTGCCAGCAGTGGCCACCCTGGAAACACCATATATTTT,TRBJ1-3,-,-,TRBV6-2/TRBV6-3
CATSARVVIADTQYF,TGTGCCACCAGCGCCAGGGTTGTGATCGCAGATACGCAGTATTTT,TRBJ2-3,-,-,TRBV15
CASSQSKRTYEQYF,TGCGCCAGCAGCCAGAGTAAGCGGACCTACGAGCAGTACTTC,TRBJ2-7,-,-,TRBV4-1
CASSQEGEGNEKLFF,TGCGCCAGCAGCCAAGAGGGGGAGGGTAATGAAAAACTGTTTTTT,TRBJ1-4,-,-,TRBV4-1
CASSFHLTSSGNTIYF,TGTGCCAGCAGCTTCCACCTAACGAGCTCTGGAAACACCATATATTTT,TRBJ1-3,-,-,TRBV7-8
CASSSGHRGYTF,TGTGCCAGCAGCTCGGGACACCGTGGCTACACCTTC,TRBJ1-2,-,-,TRBV11-2
CASSPRDAAGNTIYF,TGTGCCAGCTCACCACGAGATGCGGCTGGAAACACCATATATTTT,TRBJ1-3,-,-,TRBV18
CASSQDRGNTEAFF,TGTGCCAGCAGCCAAGACAGGGGGAACACTGAAGCTTTCTTT,TRBJ1-1,TRBD1,-,TRBV13
CSVAIPVSYNEQFF,TGCAGCGTTGCTATACCCGTCTCCTACAATGAGCAGTTCTTC,TRBJ2-1,-,-,TRBV29-1
CASSPSGQVTEAFF,TGTGCCAGCAGCCCATCGGGACAGGTAACTGAAGCTTTCTTT,TRBJ1-1,TRBD1,-,TRBV7-9
CASSLGSTERLPETQYF,TGTGCCAGCAGCTTAGGGTCCACGGAGCGGCTACCAGAGACCCAGTACTTC,TRBJ2-5,-,-,TRBV7-9
CASSLGQGGKPQHF,TGCGCCAGCAGCTTGGGACAGGGGGGGAAGCCCCAGCATTTT,TRBJ1-5,TRBD1,-,TRBV5-1
CASSPQQGNTEAFF,TGTGCCAGCTCACCACAACAGGGGAACACTGAAGCTTTCTTT,TRBJ1-1,-,-,TRBV18
CASSVTSRVSYEQYF,TGTGCCAGCAGCGTCACTAGTAGGGTATCCTACGAGCAGTACTTC,TRBJ2-7,-,-,TRBV11-1